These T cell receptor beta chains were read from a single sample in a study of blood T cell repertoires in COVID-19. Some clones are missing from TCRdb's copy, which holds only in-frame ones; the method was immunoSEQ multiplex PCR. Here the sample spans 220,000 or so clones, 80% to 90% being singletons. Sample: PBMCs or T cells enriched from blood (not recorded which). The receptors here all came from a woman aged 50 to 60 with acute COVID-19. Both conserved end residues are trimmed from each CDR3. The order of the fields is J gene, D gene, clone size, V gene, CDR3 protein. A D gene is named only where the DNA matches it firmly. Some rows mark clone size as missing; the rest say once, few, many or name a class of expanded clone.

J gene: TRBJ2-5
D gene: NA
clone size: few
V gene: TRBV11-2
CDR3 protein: ASSLRGGTETQY

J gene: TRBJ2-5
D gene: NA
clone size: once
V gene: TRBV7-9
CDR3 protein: ASSPWLSGQETQY

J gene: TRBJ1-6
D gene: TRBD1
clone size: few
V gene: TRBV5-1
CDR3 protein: ASSEGQGVSPLH

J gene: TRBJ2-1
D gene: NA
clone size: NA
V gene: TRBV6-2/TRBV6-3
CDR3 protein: ASSYPSSYNEQF

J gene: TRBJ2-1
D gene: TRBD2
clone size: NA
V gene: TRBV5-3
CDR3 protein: ARSSLIGLAWNEQF

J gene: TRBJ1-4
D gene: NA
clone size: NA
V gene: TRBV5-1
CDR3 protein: ASSPGNSGWEKLF

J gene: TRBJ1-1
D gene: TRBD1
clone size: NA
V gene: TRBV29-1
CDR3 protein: SVVWQGGLNTEAF

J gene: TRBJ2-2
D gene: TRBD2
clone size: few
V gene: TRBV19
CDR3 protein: ASSIETSGRSGGELF

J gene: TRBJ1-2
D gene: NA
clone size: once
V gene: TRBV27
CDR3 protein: ASSLSGGMGYGYT

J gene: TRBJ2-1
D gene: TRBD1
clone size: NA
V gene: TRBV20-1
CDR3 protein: SADRDSNQF

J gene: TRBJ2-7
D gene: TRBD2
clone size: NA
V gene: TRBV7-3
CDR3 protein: ASSLKGNSGWEFYEQY

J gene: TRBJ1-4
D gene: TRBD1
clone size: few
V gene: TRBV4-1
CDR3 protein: ASSQHGTGDEKLF

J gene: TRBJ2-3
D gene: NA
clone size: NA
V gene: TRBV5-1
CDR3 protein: ASMRGTGTQY

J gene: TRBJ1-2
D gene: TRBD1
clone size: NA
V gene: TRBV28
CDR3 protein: ASSLGTGAPYGYT

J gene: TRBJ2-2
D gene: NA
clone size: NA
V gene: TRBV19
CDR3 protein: ASSMTGPTGELF

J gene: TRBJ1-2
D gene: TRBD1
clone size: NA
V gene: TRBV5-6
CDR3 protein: ASSLLNGQGISGYT

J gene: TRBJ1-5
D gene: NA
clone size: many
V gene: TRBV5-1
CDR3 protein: ASSLTGTNQPQH

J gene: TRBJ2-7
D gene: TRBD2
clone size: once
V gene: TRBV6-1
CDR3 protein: ASSEERGLAAFYEQY

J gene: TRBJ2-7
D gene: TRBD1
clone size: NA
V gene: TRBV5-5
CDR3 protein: ASSLDRGPYEQY

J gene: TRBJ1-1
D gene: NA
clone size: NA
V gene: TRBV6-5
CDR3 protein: ASSQTTGRAEAF